This is a list of T cell receptor beta chains from one sample in a study of blood T cell repertoires in COVID-19. Here immunoSEQ multiplex PCR was the method, and the copy in TCRdb shows in-frame clones only, minus some. This sample yields 100,000 to 120,000 clones, of which roughly 84% are seen a single time; 3% to 4% belongs to the top ten. The sample was peripheral blood. Receptors were obtained from a man aged 40-50 years with acute or convalescent COVID-19. Each CDR3 is given without its conserved first and last residue.

j_call | v_call | cdr3_aa
TRBJ1-3 | TRBV7-9 | ASGSSTFSGNTIY
TRBJ2-7 | TRBV7-9 | ASSLVEQDRGSYEQY
TRBJ1-1 | TRBV11-2 | ASSLVGGAVNTEAF
TRBJ2-2 | TRBV19 | ATKQGASTGELF
TRBJ1-1 | TRBV30 | AWSPGTEAF
TRBJ1-6 | TRBV7-9 | ASSDDSSPLH
TRBJ1-1 | TRBV21-1 | ASSKAAGNTEAF
TRBJ2-5 | TRBV7-3 | ASSSEYQETQY
TRBJ1-6 | TRBV7-3 | ASSLWAGDGSPLH
TRBJ2-2 | TRBV30 | ASRDRGTGELF
TRBJ2-4 | TRBV19 | ASSSGRQEAKNIQY
TRBJ1-1 | TRBV12-3/TRBV12-4 | ASSPSRAMAF
TRBJ1-1 | TRBV13 | ASSLAGMPTEAF
TRBJ2-3 | TRBV4-1 | ASSQEAGGRGDTQY
TRBJ2-1 | TRBV7-9 | ASRTQDNEQF
TRBJ1-2 | TRBV6-6 | ASSYPQGEDYGYT
TRBJ2-7 | TRBV6-6 | ASLRGQGTYEQY
TRBJ2-7 | TRBV6-5 | ASRVTSSYEQY
TRBJ2-7 | TRBV5-1 | ASSIAGYEQY
TRBJ1-5 | TRBV21-1 | ASSKGTVKGNQPQH
TRBJ1-2 | TRBV6-5 | ASSTPNRGYGYT
TRBJ2-3 | TRBV9 | ASSVQGGVYGTDTQY
TRBJ2-3 | TRBV23-1 | ASSRPTSGSTDTQY
TRBJ2-3 | TRBV2 | ASRRGDTRSTDTQY
TRBJ1-1 | TRBV18 | ASSSSRGGNTEAF
TRBJ1-1 | TRBV21-1 | ASSSRRGGSNTEAF
TRBJ2-2 | TRBV7-9 | ASSRTPQGAVGELF
TRBJ1-1 | TRBV2 | ASSEEQEMNTEAF
TRBJ1-1 | TRBV5-1 | ASSLGQGAGAF
TRBJ2-1 | TRBV5-1 | ASSLARRGYNEQF
TRBJ2-2 | TRBV29-1 | SARPGLGTGELF
TRBJ2-7 | TRBV4-3 | ASSHSGVAGSTYEQY
TRBJ2-2 | TRBV9 | ASSPRLAGATNTGELF
TRBJ2-3 | TRBV4-1 | ASSPGLAVPQNTQY
TRBJ1-4 | TRBV30 | AWAGKQATNEKLF
TRBJ1-6 | TRBV6-2/TRBV6-3 | ASSWDSRLYDYNSPLH
TRBJ2-4 | TRBV4-1 | ASSQDSGGAGNIQY
TRBJ2-5 | TRBV3-1/TRBV3-2 | ASSQGGQPRETQY
TRBJ1-2 | TRBV25-1 | ASSPLFPGHNYGYT
TRBJ2-2 | TRBV11-2 | ASSLLAGGNTGELF
TRBJ1-5 | TRBV11-2 | ASSTRAEEPQH
TRBJ2-3 | TRBV29-1 | SVGSATPRTDTQY
TRBJ2-2 | TRBV5-1 | ASSFFSELSTGELF
TRBJ1-1 | TRBV5-1 | ASTPFRGNTEAF
TRBJ2-7 | TRBV21-1 | ASSKGRGGYYEQY
TRBJ2-1 | TRBV6-1 | ASSGRGGLSYNEQF
TRBJ2-3 | TRBV29-1 | SVPPQGTDTQY
TRBJ1-2 | TRBV6-5 | ASSPKGGNYGYT
TRBJ2-1 | TRBV24-1 | ATSDLETGSYNEQF
TRBJ2-7 | TRBV10-2 | ASRRAGERYEQY
TRBJ2-7 | TRBV7-9 | ASSPFGAGGTVEQY
TRBJ2-2 | TRBV10-3 | AIPIDQGAGELF
TRBJ2-1 | TRBV24-1 | ATSDPRTGPPYNEQF
TRBJ1-5 | TRBV19 | ASSIGVQGADQPQH
TRBJ1-2 | TRBV9 | ASSPWDSNYGYT
TRBJ2-3 | TRBV7-3 | ASSTGVSTDTQY
TRBJ1-6 | TRBV7-3 | ASSPSGGAPLH
TRBJ1-6 | TRBV5-1 | ASREGDRYNSPLH
TRBJ2-7 | TRBV24-1 | ATSDPRQSSYEQY